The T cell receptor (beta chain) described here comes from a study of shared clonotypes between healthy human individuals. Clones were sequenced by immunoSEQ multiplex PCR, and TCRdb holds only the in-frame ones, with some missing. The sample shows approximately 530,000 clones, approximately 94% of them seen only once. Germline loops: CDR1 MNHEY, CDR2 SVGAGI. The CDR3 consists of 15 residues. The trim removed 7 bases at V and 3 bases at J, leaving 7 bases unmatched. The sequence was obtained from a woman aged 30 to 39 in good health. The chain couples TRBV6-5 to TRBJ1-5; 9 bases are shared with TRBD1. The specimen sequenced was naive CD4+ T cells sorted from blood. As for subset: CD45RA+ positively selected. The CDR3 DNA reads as TGTGCCAGCAAACCGGACAGGGGTTCCAATCAGCCCCAGCATTTT. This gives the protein CASKPDRGSNQPQHF.